These T cell receptor beta chains were read from a single sample in a study of blood T cell repertoires in COVID-19. The data were produced by immunoSEQ multiplex PCR, yet TCRdb's version contains in-frame clones alone and is incomplete. The sample lists 35,000 to 45,000 clones, roughly 84% occurring once. The specimen was peripheral blood. The receptors shown here come from a man between 65 and 79 years old with active COVID-19. The conserved cysteine and the conserved F or W are not part of the CDR3 here.

v_gene: TRBV14; CDR3aa: ASSHRRDRGTEAF
v_gene: TRBV30; CDR3aa: AWSVLGTSGTGELF
v_gene: TRBV19; CDR3aa: ASSRLAGGNEQF
v_gene: TRBV28; CDR3aa: ASSLLARRTDTQY
v_gene: TRBV21-1; CDR3aa: ASSNIRAQETQY
v_gene: TRBV5-1; CDR3aa: ASSFTSAGRLIDEQF
v_gene: TRBV18; CDR3aa: ASSSGFREKLF
v_gene: TRBV6-6; CDR3aa: ASSLGQGVNYGYT
v_gene: TRBV7-8; CDR3aa: ASSLTGGLRTGELF
v_gene: TRBV3-1/TRBV3-2; CDR3aa: ASRHRGSYNEQF
v_gene: TRBV9; CDR3aa: ASSANYEQY
v_gene: TRBV12-5; CDR3aa: ASGSSLSGELF
v_gene: TRBV5-1; CDR3aa: ASSPLATSTDTQY
v_gene: TRBV24-1; CDR3aa: ATSDSGQGPDTQY
v_gene: TRBV3-1/TRBV3-2; CDR3aa: ASSQAGADTQY
v_gene: TRBV5-1; CDR3aa: ASSPGEAYWDSPLH
v_gene: TRBV4-1; CDR3aa: ASSQEDSPDTDTQY
v_gene: TRBV6-5; CDR3aa: ASTLSRAYNEKLF
v_gene: TRBV5-1; CDR3aa: ASSLVASGMGVTNTQY
v_gene: TRBV5-5; CDR3aa: ASSRGYEQY
v_gene: TRBV4-2; CDR3aa: ASSRITSTAMNTEAF
v_gene: TRBV9; CDR3aa: ASSVGTSGGGTQY
v_gene: TRBV7-9; CDR3aa: ASSPTPGQGSNDYNEQF
v_gene: TRBV4-2; CDR3aa: ASSLAGINYNEQF
v_gene: TRBV7-2; CDR3aa: ASSPGTSGIDPEQY
v_gene: TRBV20-1; CDR3aa: SASVGAGGNQPQH
v_gene: TRBV29-1; CDR3aa: SVELAGGYFYEQY
v_gene: TRBV18; CDR3aa: ASSPPATARNTEAF
v_gene: TRBV28; CDR3aa: ASSPGGTGRNEQF
v_gene: TRBV18; CDR3aa: ASSPIPPSGSNNEQF
v_gene: TRBV4-2; CDR3aa: ASSQVGTGSSYNEQF
v_gene: TRBV7-2; CDR3aa: ASSLTGGQLSSYEQY
v_gene: TRBV4-3; CDR3aa: ASSQDWFPSVGSDTGELF
v_gene: TRBV9; CDR3aa: ASSSSGGTDTQY
v_gene: TRBV18; CDR3aa: ASSPATGNWETQY
v_gene: TRBV6-5; CDR3aa: ASNRGGGGNVLT
v_gene: TRBV18; CDR3aa: ASSPVASGAYEQY
v_gene: TRBV5-4; CDR3aa: ASSSGLNEQF
v_gene: TRBV9; CDR3aa: ASSVEVSPQETQY
v_gene: TRBV7-8; CDR3aa: ASSLVGTGNNEQF
v_gene: TRBV19; CDR3aa: ASSTSRTGSDQETQY
v_gene: TRBV6-2/TRBV6-3; CDR3aa: ASSYLAGYYNEQF